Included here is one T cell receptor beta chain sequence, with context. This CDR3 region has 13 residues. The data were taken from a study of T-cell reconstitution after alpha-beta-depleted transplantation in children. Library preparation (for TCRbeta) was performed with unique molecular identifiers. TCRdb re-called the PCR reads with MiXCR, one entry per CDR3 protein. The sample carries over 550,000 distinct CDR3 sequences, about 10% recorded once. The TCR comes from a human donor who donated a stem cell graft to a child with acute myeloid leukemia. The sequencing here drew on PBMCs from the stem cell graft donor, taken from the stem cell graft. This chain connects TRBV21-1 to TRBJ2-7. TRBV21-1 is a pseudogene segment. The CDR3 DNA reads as TGTGCCAGCAGTAGGAGGGAGATCTACGAGCAGTACTTC. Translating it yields CASSRREIYEQYF.